Below are 28 T cell receptor beta chains sequenced from a single sample in a study of cytomegalovirus exposure and HLA in healthy donors. Clones were read by immunoSEQ multiplex PCR, and TCRdb kept only the in-frame ones, dropping some. The table records about 110,000 clones, about 87% of them present only once. Sequences were obtained from PBMCs. These TCRs come from a woman in her late teens or twenties in good health and CMV-seropositive.

This clone was seen only once. The gene calls are TRBV4-3 and TRBJ2-7; no reliable D call. Between the trimmed V and J ends, which lost 4 bases and 2 bases, there was a span of 24 bases. The CDR3 consists of 18 residues. Germline V CDR1 and CDR2: LGHNA, YSLEER. The DNA for the CDR3 is TGCGCCAGCAGCCCCCTGGTCGTTCGAGAGAGAGAGGCCTACGAGCAGTACGTC. Protein: CASSPLVVREREAYEQYV.

The chain couples TRBV6-6 to TRBJ2-2; D not certain. CDR3 length equals 15 residues. Trimming took off 4 bases at V and 1 base at J, with 10 bases between the two ends. The germline gives CDR1 MNHNY, CDR2 SVGAGI (reference sequence). The CDR3 reads CASSWRGRNTGELFF. The CDR3 region has the DNA TGTGCCAGCAGTTGGAGAGGAAGGAACACCGGGGAGCTGTTTTTT.

Here the CDR3 DNA reads TGTGCCAGTAGTTATGGGACTAGCTACGAGCAGTACTTC. This translates into CASSYGTSYEQYF. V usage is TRBV19 and J usage is TRBJ2-7; 8 positions match TRBD2. V lost 5 bases and J lost 3; bases outside the gene matches: 3. CDR3 length: 13 residues. Germline V gene sequence: CDR1 LNHDA, CDR2 SQIVND (reference sequence).

The chain couples TRBV2 to TRBJ2-3, with TRBD2 matching 8 bases. This CDR3 region has 16 residues. V lost 5 bases and J lost 2; bases outside the gene matches: 9. Germline V CDR1 and CDR2: SNHLY, FYNNEI. CDR3 residues: CASSRGAGGNTDTQYF. CDR3 sequence (DNA): TGTGCCAGCAGTCGCGGGGCGGGGGGCAACACAGATACGCAGTATTTT. The full variable domain, completed using reference TRBV2 and TRBJ2-3, is EPEVTQTPSHQVTQMGQEVILRCVPISNHLYFYWYRQILGQKVEFLVSFYNNEISEKSEIFDDQFSVERPDGSNFTLKIRSTKLEDSAMYFCASSRGAGGNTDTQYFGPGTRLTVL.

The chain joins TRBV10-3 to TRBJ1-3; possible D gene TRBD1, 6 bases. Trimming took off 10 bases at V and 3 bases at J, with 16 bases between the two ends. Germline loops: CDR1 ENHRY, CDR2 SYGVKD. The CDR3 consists of 14 residues. The CDR3 loop is CATGRGLYGNTIYF. DNA for the CDR3: TGTGCCACCGGGCGGGGGCTGTATGGAAACACCATATATTTT.

The V and J genes are TRBV6-6 and TRBJ1-1; a possible D gene is TRBD1 (5 bases). V was shortened by 5 bases and J by 0 bases, with 10 bases between the two germline ends. Germline V gene data show CDR1 as MNHNY and CDR2 as SVGAGI (reference sequence). The CDR3 contains 14 residues. CDR3 region: CASSEEGLNTEAFF. CDR3 coding DNA: TGTGCCAGCAGTGAGGAGGGGCTGAACACTGAAGCTTTCTTT.

The gene calls are TRBV7-9 and TRBJ1-1, with D perhaps TRBD1 (5 bases). Germline V gene data show CDR1 as SEHNR and CDR2 as FQNEAQ (reference sequence). Trimming pared 6 bases from V and 6 bases from J, leaving 20 bases between. This CDR3 contains 15 residues. Here the CDR3 reads CASRGGPVPGPEAFF. In DNA, the CDR3 is TGTGCCAGCAGGGGGGGTCCGGTCCCAGGACCTGAAGCTTTCTTT. Together with reference TRBV7-9 and TRBJ1-1, the CDR3 gives the full variable domain: DTGVSQNPRHKITKRGQNVTFRCDPISEHNRLYWYRQTLGQGPEFLTYFQNEAQLEKSRLLSDRFSAERPKGSFSTLEIQRTEQGDSAMYLCASRGGPVPGPEAFFGQGTRLTVV.

This clone came up a few times. This chain links TRBV7-8 with TRBJ1-3; no clear D gene. The CDR3 is 14 amino acids. V was pared by 1 base and J by 4 bases, with 8 bases between. Per the germline V gene, CDR1 is SGHVS and CDR2 is FQNEAQ. CDR3 sequence reads: CASSLGGRGNTIYF. In DNA, the CDR3 is TGTGCCAGCAGCTTAGGAGGTAGAGGAAACACCATATATTTT.

The chain uses TRBV7-9 and TRBJ2-3, with a possible D match to TRBD2 (5 bases). This CDR3 comprises 15 residues. CDR1 SEHNR and CDR2 FQNEAQ come from the germline V gene (reference sequence). Deletions cut 1 base from V and 1 base from J, with 9 bases between. Written as DNA, the CDR3 is TGTGCCAGCAGCTTAGGGCGGCGGGGCACAGATACGCAGTATTTT. Protein: CASSLGRRGTDTQYF.

This chain uses TRBV28 with TRBJ2-7; tentative D call: TRBD1 (6 bases). Trimming left V 5 bases short and J 4 bases short, with 15 bases between. This CDR3 is built from 14 residues. In germline, CDR1 is MDHEN, CDR2 SYDVKM. The CDR3, as DNA: TGTGCCAGCAGTGTGACAGGCCAACTTTACGAGCAGTACTTC. This translates into CASSVTGQLYEQYF.

The V and J genes are TRBV27 and TRBJ1-1; weak D call: TRBD1 (6 bases). The ends were cut back, 3 bases at V and 6 bases at J, with 14 bases in the middle. In germline, CDR1 is MNHEY, CDR2 SMNVEV (reference sequence). The CDR3 has 14 residues. The CDR3 DNA reads TGTGCCAGCAGTTTTCGAGGGGGTGTTTCTGAAGCTTTCTTT. Translated: CASSFRGGVSEAFF.

The chain carries TRBV5-6 and TRBJ1-4; 10 bases are shared with TRBD1. Germline loops: CDR1 SGHDT, CDR2 YYEEEE. V was clipped by 2 bases and J by 8 bases; unmatched bases: 6. CDR3 length: 15 amino acids. The CDR3 DNA sequence: TGTGCCAGCAGCTTCGGACAGGGGGAAGGGGAAAAACTGTTTTTT. It specifies CASSFGQGEGEKLFF. Looking up the rest from reference TRBV5-6 and TRBJ1-4 gives the full variable domain: DAGVTQSPTHLIKTRGQQVTLRCSPKSGHDTVSWYQQALGQGPQFIFQYYEEEERQRGNFPDRFSGHQFPNYSSELNVNALLLGDSALYLCASSFGQGEGEKLFFGSGTQLSVL.

This rearrangement joins TRBV6-5 to TRBJ2-2; 11 bases align to TRBD1. Germline V gene data show CDR1 as MNHEY and CDR2 as SVGAGI. The CDR3 covers 14 residues. After removal of 8 bases from V and 3 bases from J, the junction contained 2 bases not matched to a gene. CDR3 in amino acids: CASGGQGDTGELFF. The CDR3 nucleotides read TGTGCCAGCGGGGGACAGGGGGACACCGGGGAGCTGTTTTTT.

The chain uses TRBV11-2 and TRBJ2-1, with 8 bases fitting TRBD1. This CDR3 has 16 residues. The V segment lost 2 bases and the J segment 5 bases; nucleotides outside the gene matches: 8. Germline V gene sequence: CDR1 SGHAT, CDR2 FQNNGV. CDR3 sequence: CASSLIRGTGHNEQFF. The CDR3 DNA reads as TGTGCCAGCAGCTTAATAAGGGGGACAGGACACAATGAGCAGTTCTTC.

The chain links TRBV28 to TRBJ2-7; no definite D call. V was shortened by 6 bases and J by 1 base, with 10 bases between the two germline ends. Germline CDR1 and CDR2: MDHEN and SYDVKM. This CDR3 comprises 13 residues. CDR3 in amino acids: CASRPQDSYEQYF. The CDR3, as DNA: TGTGCCAGCAGACCCCAGGATTCCTACGAGCAGTACTTC.

The CDR3 spells CATTGVGSPLHF. As DNA, the CDR3 is TGTGCCACCACGGGAGTGGGTTCACCCCTCCACTTT. V and J are TRBV19 and TRBJ1-6, with D unclear. CDR3 size: 12 residues. The germline V gene encodes CDR1 LNHDA and CDR2 SQIVND (reference sequence). Trimming removed 10 bases from V and 9 bases from J, with 13 bases in between. Using reference TRBV19 and TRBJ1-6 for the parts outside the CDR3, the full variable domain is DGGITQSPKYLFRKEGQNVTLSCEQNLNHDAMYWYRQDPGQGLRLIYYSQIVNDFQKGDIAEGYSVSREKKESFPLTVTSAQKNPTAFYLCATTGVGSPLHFGNGTRLTVT.

CDR3 nucleotide sequence: TGTGCCAGCAGTAAACAGGGTTGGCCCTACAATGAGCAGTTCTTC. Encoded protein: CASSKQGWPYNEQFF. V and J are TRBV6-5 and TRBJ2-1; weak D call: TRBD1 (6 bases). V was cut by 5 bases and J by 2 bases, with 13 bases left in between. The CDR3 sequence is 15 residues long. The germline V gene encodes CDR1 MNHEY and CDR2 SVGAGI.

V is TRBV7-2 and J is TRBJ1-5, with 9 bases identical to TRBD1. Trimming cost V 3 bases and J 6 bases; bases outside gene matches: 3. Germline assignment: CDR1 SGHTA and CDR2 FQGNSA. The CDR3 covers 14 residues. CDR3 in DNA: TGTGCCAGCAGCTTGGGACAGGGTGCTCAGCCCCAGCATTTT. Residues: CASSLGQGAQPQHF.

The chain joins TRBV4-1 to TRBJ1-2; no clear D. This CDR3 region has 13 residues. With 5 bases removed from V and 2 bases from J, the gap between germline ends came to 9 bases. The germline gives CDR1 MGHRA, CDR2 YSYEKL. DNA of the CDR3: TGCGCCAGCAGCTACGACGGGAACTATGGCTACACCTTC. Protein: CASSYDGNYGYTF.

The chain uses TRBV27 and TRBJ1-2; 7 bases agree with TRBD1. V dropped 5 bases and J dropped 7; count of bases not matched to a gene: 4. The CDR3 consists of 12 residues. Germline values: CDR1 MNHEY, CDR2 SMNVEV (reference sequence). CDR3 amino acids: CASSQRTGGYTF. DNA of the CDR3: TGTGCCAGCAGTCAAAGGACAGGTGGCTACACCTTC.

The rearrangement uses TRBV6-6 and TRBJ1-3; D not resolved. Trimming removed 2 bases at V and 0 bases at J, with 8 bases between. Germline CDR1 is MNHNY and CDR2 is SVGAGI (reference sequence). This CDR3 spans 15 amino acids. The CDR3 DNA sequence: TGTGCCAGCAGTTACGAATGGAGCTCTGGAAACACCATATATTTT. Its protein is CASSYEWSSGNTIYF.

V usage is TRBV6-5 and J usage is TRBJ2-1; D might be TRBD1 (6 bases). The CDR3 loop spans 14 amino acids. The V gene's germline CDR1 is MNHEY and CDR2 SVGAGI. Trimming pared 4 bases from V and 12 bases from J, leaving 19 bases between. In DNA form, the CDR3 reads TGTGCCAGCAGTTCTCCAGCGACAGGCCGTAGGCAGTTCTTC. Translating it yields CASSSPATGRRQFF.

This clone has a handful of counts. The chain couples TRBV7-8 to TRBJ1-1, with D uncertain. V gave up 1 base and J gave up 0 bases, with 6 bases separating them. Germline lookup yields CDR1 SGHVS and CDR2 FQNEAQ. The CDR3 totals 14 residues. CDR3 protein: CASSLGHMNTEAFF. Written as DNA, the CDR3 is TGTGCCAGCAGCTTAGGACATATGAACACTGAAGCTTTCTTT.

The chain links TRBV4-1 to TRBJ2-7, with D perhaps matching TRBD2 (6 bases). The V end lost 4 bases, the J end lost 2 bases, and 15 bases lay between the germline ends. CDR1 and CDR2 (germline): MGHRA, YSYEKL. The CDR3 sequence is 15 residues long. CDR3 residues: CASSPRWGEAYEQYF. The DNA for the CDR3 is TGCGCCAGCAGCCCCCGTTGGGGGGAGGCCTACGAGCAGTACTTC.

This clone was observed a single time. The chain recombines TRBV10-2 with TRBJ2-5; 9 nucleotides match TRBD2. The CDR3 runs to 14 residues. Trimming took 6 bases from V and 2 from J; bases not matched to a gene: 4. Germline CDR1 WSHSY, CDR2 SAAADI. CDR3 amino acids: CASRFSGGQETQYF. For the CDR3, the DNA is TGCGCCAGCAGATTTAGCGGGGGACAAGAGACCCAGTACTTC.

V and J are TRBV6-4 and TRBJ1-5, with a tentative D call TRBD1 (5 bases). The CDR3 has 15 residues. Germline V lookup: CDR1 MRHNA, CDR2 SNTAGT. Trimming shortened V by 6 bases and J by 0 bases, and 12 bases separated the two germline ends. The CDR3: CASRDDRYSNQPQHF. The CDR3 nucleotides read TGTGCCAGCAGGGACGACAGATATAGCAATCAGCCCCAGCATTTT.

This rearrangement joins TRBV7-2 to TRBJ1-3; 8 nucleotides align to TRBD1. CDR1 is SGHTA, CDR2 FQGNSA, per germline. Trimming at V came to 1 base and at J to 3 bases, leaving 2 bases not matched to a gene. CDR3 size: 15 residues. The CDR3 loop is CASSLVTGGGNTIYF. The CDR3 DNA reads TGTGCCAGCAGCTTAGTCACAGGGGGTGGAAACACCATATATTTT.

This clone was seen just once. This CDR3 is CASRGQGSGTEAFF. The CDR3 nucleotides are TGTGCCAGCAGGGGACAGGGCAGCGGCACTGAAGCTTTCTTT. The chain employs TRBV6-1 and TRBJ1-1, with TRBD1 matching over 9 bases. The CDR3 is 14 amino acids. V lost 6 bases, J lost 4 bases, and 6 bases stayed unmatched. CDR1 and CDR2 (germline): MNHNS, SASEGT.